This TCR beta chain appears in the sequencing data of a study of chemoradiotherapy in HPV16-positive cancers. Study results and caveats: Candidate HPV-specific clones and E7-related TCR motifs grew in tumor during treatment.

Sequencing used immunoSEQ multiplex PCR; TCRdb keeps in-frame clones, though not all of them. Of around 6,200 clones in the sample, roughly four fifths are singletons; the top ten hold approximately 8%. V was pared by 5 bases and J by 4 bases, with 4 bases of the junction left unmatched. The CDR3 totals 14 residues. The germline V gene has CDR1 SGHTA and CDR2 FQGTGA. Notes on this clone: The antigen is unknown.

The chain links TRBV7-3 to TRBJ1-1; 10 bases match TRBD1. Source: tumor tissue, taken from a patient who underwent chemoradiotherapy. The clonotype originates from a human donor with HPV-associated anogenital cancer. The CDR3 sequence is CASSRDRGGTEAFF. Here the CDR3 DNA reads TGTGCCAGCAGCCGGGACAGGGGAGGCACTGAAGCTTTCTTT.